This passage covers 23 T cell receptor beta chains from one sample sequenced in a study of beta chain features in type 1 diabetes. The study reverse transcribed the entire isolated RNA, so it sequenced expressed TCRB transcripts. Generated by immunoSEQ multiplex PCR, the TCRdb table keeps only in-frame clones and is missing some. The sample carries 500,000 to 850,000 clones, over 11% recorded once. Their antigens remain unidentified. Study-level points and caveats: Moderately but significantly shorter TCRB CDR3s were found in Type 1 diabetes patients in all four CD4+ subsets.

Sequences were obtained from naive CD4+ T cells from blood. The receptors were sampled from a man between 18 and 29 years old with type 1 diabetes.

For the CDR3, the DNA is TGTGCCTGGACCCCCGGGGGGACTACGGCAGATACGCAGTATTTT. Its translation is CAWTPGGTTADTQYF. This chain joins TRBV30 and TRBJ2-3, with TRBD2 identical over 7 bases. Germline CDR1 and CDR2: GTSNPN and SVGIG (reference sequence). The trim removed 4 bases at V and 4 bases at J, leaving 11 bases unmatched. The CDR3 consists of 15 residues.

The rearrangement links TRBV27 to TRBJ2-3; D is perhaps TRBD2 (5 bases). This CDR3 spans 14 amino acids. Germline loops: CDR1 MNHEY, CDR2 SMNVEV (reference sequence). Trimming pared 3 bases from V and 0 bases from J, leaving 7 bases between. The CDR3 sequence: CASSFGGSTDTQYF. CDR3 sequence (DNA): TGTGCCAGCAGTTTCGGCGGGAGCACAGATACGCAGTATTTT.

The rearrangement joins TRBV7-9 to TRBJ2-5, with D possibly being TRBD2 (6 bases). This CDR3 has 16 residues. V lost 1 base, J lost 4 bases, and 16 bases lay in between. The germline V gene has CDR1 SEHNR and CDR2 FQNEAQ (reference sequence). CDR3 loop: CASSLEGSRGGETQYF. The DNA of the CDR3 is TGTGCCAGCAGCTTAGAAGGGAGTAGGGGAGGAGAGACCCAGTACTTC.

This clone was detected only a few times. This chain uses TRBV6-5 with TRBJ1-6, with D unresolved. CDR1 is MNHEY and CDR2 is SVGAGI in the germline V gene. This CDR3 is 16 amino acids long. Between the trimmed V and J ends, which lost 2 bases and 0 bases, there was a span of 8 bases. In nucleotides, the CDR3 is TGTGCCAGCAGTTACGATCGAAACTCCTATAATTCACCCCTCCACTTT. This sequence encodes CASSYDRNSYNSPLHF.

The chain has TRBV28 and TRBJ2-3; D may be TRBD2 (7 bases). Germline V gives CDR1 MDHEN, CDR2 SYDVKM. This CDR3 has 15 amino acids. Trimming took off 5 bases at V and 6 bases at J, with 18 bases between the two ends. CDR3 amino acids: CASSRGGVVLDTQYF. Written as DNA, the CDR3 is TGTGCCAGCAGTCGAGGGGGGGTCGTCCTGGATACGCAGTATTTT. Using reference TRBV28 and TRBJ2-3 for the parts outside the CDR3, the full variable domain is DVKVTQSSRYLVKRTGEKVFLECVQDMDHENMFWYRQDPGLGLRLIYFSYDVKMKEKGDIPEGYSVSREKKERFSLILESASTNQTSMYLCASSRGGVVLDTQYFGPGTRLTVL.

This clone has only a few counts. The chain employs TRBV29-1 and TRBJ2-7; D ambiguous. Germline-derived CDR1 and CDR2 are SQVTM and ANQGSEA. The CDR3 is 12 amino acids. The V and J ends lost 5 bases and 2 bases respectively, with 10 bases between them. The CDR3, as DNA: TGCAGCGTTATGACAAAAACCTACGAGCAGTACTTC. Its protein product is CSVMTKTYEQYF.

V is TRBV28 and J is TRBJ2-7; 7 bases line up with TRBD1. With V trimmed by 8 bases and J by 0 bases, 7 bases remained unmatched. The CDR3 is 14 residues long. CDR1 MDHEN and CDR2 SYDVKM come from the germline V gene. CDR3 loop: CASGRQGSSYEQYF. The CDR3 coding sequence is TGTGCCAGCGGACGACAGGGCAGCTCCTACGAGCAGTACTTC.

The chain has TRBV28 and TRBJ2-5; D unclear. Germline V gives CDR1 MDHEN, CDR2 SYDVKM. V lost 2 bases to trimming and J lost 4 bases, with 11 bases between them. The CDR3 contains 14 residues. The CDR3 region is CASSLGTAGETQYF. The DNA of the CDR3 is TGTGCCAGCAGTTTAGGTACAGCCGGAGAGACCCAGTACTTC. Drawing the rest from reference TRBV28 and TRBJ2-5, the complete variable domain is DVKVTQSSRYLVKRTGEKVFLECVQDMDHENMFWYRQDPGLGLRLIYFSYDVKMKEKGDIPEGYSVSREKKERFSLILESASTNQTSMYLCASSLGTAGETQYFGPGTRLLVL.

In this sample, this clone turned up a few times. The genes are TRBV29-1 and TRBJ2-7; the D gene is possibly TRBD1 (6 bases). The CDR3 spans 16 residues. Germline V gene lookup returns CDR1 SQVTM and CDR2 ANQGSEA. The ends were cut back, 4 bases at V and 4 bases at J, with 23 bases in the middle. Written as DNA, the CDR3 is TGCAGCGTTGGGTTGCAGGGTCGGGACATTCGGTACGAGCAGTACTTC. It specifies CSVGLQGRDIRYEQYF.

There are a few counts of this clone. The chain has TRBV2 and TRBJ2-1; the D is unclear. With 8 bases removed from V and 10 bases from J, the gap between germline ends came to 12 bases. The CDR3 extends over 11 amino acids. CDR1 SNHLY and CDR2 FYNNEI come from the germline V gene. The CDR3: CASRLETEQFF. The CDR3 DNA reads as TGTGCCAGCCGCCTTGAGACCGAGCAGTTCTTC.

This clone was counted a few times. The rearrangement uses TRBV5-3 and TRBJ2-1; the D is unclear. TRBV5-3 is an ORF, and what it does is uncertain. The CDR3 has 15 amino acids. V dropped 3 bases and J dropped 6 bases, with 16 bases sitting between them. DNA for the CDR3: TGTGCCAGAAGCTCCCAATTTTTAGTCTGCAATGAGCAGTTCTTC. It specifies CARSSQFLVCNEQFF.

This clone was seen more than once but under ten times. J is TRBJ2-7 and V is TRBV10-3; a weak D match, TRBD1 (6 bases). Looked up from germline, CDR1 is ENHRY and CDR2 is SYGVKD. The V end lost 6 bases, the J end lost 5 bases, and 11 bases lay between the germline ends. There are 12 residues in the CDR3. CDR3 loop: CAIRQGIHEQYF. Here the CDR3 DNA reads TGTGCCATCAGACAGGGTATACACGAGCAGTACTTC.

DNA for the CDR3: TGCGCCAGCAGCGCGGGACAGGGCTACGAGCAGTACTTC. Its translation is CASSAGQGYEQYF. V and J are TRBV5-1 and TRBJ2-7; 9 nucleotides align to TRBD1. CDR1 and CDR2 from the germline V gene are SGHRS and YFSETQ. The CDR3 spans 13 residues. J lost 3 bases, V lost 4 bases, and 2 bases had no gene match.

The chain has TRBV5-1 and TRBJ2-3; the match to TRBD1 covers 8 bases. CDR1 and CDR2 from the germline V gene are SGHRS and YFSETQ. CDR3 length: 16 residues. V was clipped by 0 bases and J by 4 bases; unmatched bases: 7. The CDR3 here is CASSLAPGQVSDTQYF. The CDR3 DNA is TGCGCCAGCAGCTTGGCCCCGGGACAGGTATCAGATACGCAGTATTTT.

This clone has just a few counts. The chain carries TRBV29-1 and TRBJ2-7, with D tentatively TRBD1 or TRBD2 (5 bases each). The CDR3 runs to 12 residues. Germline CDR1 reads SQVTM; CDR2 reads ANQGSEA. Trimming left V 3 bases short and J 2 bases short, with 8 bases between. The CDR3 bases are TGCAGCGTTGAGGGGACCACCTACGAGCAGTACTTC. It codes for CSVEGTTYEQYF.

In DNA, the CDR3 is TGTGCCAGCAGGTACCGGGACAGCGTACTCAATCAGCCCCAGCATTTT. Protein product: CASRYRDSVLNQPQHF. The rearrangement links TRBV6-6 to TRBJ1-5; 7 bases map to TRBD1. After removal of 6 bases from V and 3 bases from J, the junction contained 11 bases not matched to a gene. The CDR3 length is 16 residues. Germline CDR1 MNHNY, CDR2 SVGAGI (reference sequence).

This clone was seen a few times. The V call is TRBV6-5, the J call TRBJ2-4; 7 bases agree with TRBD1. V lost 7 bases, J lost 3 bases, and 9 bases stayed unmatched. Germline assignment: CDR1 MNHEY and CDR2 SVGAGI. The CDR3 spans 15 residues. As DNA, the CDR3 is TGTGCCAGCATAGAAGGGTCAGGGGGCAAAAACATTCAGTACTTC. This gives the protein CASIEGSGGKNIQYF.

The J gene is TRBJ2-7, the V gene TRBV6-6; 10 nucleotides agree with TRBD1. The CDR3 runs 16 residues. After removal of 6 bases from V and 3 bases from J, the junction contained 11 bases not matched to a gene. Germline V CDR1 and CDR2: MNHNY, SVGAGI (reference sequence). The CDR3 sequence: CASSLHPRDRGYEQYF. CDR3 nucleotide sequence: TGTGCCAGCAGCCTACACCCCCGGGACAGGGGCTACGAGCAGTACTTC.

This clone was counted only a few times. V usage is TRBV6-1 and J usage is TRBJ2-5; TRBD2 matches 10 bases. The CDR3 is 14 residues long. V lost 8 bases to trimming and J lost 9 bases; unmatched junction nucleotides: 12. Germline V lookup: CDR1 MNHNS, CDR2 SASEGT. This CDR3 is CASRPGTSVDPQYF. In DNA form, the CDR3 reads TGTGCCAGCCGCCCCGGGACTAGCGTTGATCCCCAGTACTTC.

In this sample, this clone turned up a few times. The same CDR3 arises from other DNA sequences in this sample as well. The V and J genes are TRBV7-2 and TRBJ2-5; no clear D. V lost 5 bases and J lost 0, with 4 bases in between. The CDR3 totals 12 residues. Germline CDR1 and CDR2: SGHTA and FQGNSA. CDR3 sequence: CASSPYQETQYF. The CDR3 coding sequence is TGTGCCAGCAGCCCTTACCAAGAGACCCAGTACTTC.

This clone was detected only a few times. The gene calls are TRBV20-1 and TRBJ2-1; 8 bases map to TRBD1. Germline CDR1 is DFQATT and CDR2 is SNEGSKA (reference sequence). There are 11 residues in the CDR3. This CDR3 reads CIPSRDRRKFF. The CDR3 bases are TGCATTCCCTCCCGGGACAGGCGAAAGTTCTTC.

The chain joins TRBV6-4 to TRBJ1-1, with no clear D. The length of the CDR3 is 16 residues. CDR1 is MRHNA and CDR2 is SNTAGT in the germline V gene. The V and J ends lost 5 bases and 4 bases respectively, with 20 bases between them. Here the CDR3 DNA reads TGTGCCAGCAGTAGAATCATGCGACGGTGGGCCACTGAAGCTTTCTTT. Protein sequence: CASSRIMRRWATEAFF.

The DNA for the CDR3 is TGTGCCAGCAGTCCCATGTATGGGTCCTACGAGCAGTACTTC. Protein: CASSPMYGSYEQYF. The V call is TRBV6-5, the J call TRBJ2-7; D is unresolved. The CDR3 extends over 14 amino acids. The germline gives CDR1 MNHEY, CDR2 SVGAGI. The germline V and J ends were trimmed by 5 bases and 1 base, with 12 bases remaining between them.